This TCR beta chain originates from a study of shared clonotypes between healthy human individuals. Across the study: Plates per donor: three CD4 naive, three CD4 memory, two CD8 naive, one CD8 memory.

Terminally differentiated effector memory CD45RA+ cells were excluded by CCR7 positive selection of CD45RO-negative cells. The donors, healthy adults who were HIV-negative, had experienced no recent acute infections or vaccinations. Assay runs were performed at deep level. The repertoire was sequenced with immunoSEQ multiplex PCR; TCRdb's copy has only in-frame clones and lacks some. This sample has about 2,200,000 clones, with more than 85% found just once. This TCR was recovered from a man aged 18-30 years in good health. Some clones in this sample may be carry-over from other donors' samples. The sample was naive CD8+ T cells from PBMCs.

The CDR3, as DNA: TGTGCCTGGAGTGTGGGTTGGGCCTCTGGGGCCAACGTCCTGACTTTC. Its translation is CAWSVGWASGANVLTF. The rearrangement uses TRBV30 and TRBJ2-6; D uncertain. V was cut by 0 bases and J by 0 bases, with 9 bases left in between. Germline CDR1 GTSNPN, CDR2 SVGIG (reference sequence). The CDR3 has 16 amino acids. Full variable domain (rest looked up from reference TRBV30 and TRBJ2-6): SQTIHQWPATLVQPVGSPLSLECTVEGTSNPNLYWYRQAAGRGLQLLFYSVGIGQISSEVPQNLSASRPQDRQFILSSKKLLLSDSGFYLCAWSVGWASGANVLTFGAGSRLTVL.